Below are 2 T cell receptor beta chains sequenced from a single sample in a study of OX40 agonist ivuxolimab in advanced cancers. Sequencing used immunoSEQ multiplex PCR; TCRdb keeps in-frame clones, though not all of them. The repertoire holds over 55,000 clones, with roughly 80% as singletons. Sequenced here: CD4+ or CD8+ T cells sorted from blood, sampled in a trial of the OX40 agonist ivuxolimab. The receptors originated from an adult with an advanced solid tumor such as melanoma, head and neck, liver or kidney cancer.

The V gene is TRBV5-1, the J gene TRBJ2-7; 9 bases agree with TRBD2. The CDR3 is 16 amino acids. Germline CDR1 reads SGHRS; CDR2 reads YFSETQ. V trimming: 10 bases; J trimming: 2 bases; junction bases outside the gene matches: 16. CDR3 region: CASKVFPSSGTYEQYF. CDR3 DNA: TGCGCCTCCAAAGTTTTCCCATCTAGCGGGACCTACGAGCAGTACTTC.

A single count supports this clone. The V gene is TRBV5-1, the J gene TRBJ2-5; D may correspond to TRBD1 or TRBD2 (5 bases each). The CDR3 sequence is 13 residues long. The V gene lost 4 bases and the J gene lost 5 bases, with 12 bases spanning the gap. From germline, CDR1 is SGHRS and CDR2 YFSETQ. The CDR3 nucleotides are TGCGCCAGCAGCCCAGGGACGAGGGAGACCCAGTACTTC. Encoded protein: CASSPGTRETQYF.